This TCR beta chain was identified during a study of Graves' ophthalmopathy and Graves' hyperthyroidism. Overall study results and limits: Discrimination between ophthalmopathy and stable hyperthyroidism by a 13-signature model showed about 85% sensitivity and 70% to 82% specificity.

The authors amplified TCR beta CDR3 regions from RNA transcripts. HTBI primers were used in a first-round RT-PCR, which preceded a second-round multiplex PCR. TCRdb analysed the multiplex PCR reads with MiXCR anew, one entry per CDR3 protein. The table records some 360,000 distinct CDR3 sequences, about a sixth of them present only once. Hyperthyroidism is called stable when no ophthalmopathy develops within 18 months of follow-up. Aged 18 to 65, hyperthyroidism patients had been newly diagnosed, with under 2 months' duration. This clonotype appeared many times. Its antigen is undetermined. CDR3 length: 14 amino acids. Germline V CDR1 and CDR2: LNHDA, SQIVND (reference sequence). Between the trimmed V and J ends, which lost 5 bases and 1 base, there was a span of 9 bases.

The V and J genes are TRBV19 and TRBJ2-4; possibly TRBD1 for D (5 bases). The sequencing input was peripheral blood. The origin of this receptor is an adult woman with stable Graves' hyperthyroidism. The CDR3 DNA reads TGTGCCAGTAGTCCCCCAGGGGCCAAAAACATTCAGTACTTC. As protein: CASSPPGAKNIQYF.